These T cell receptor beta chains were read from a single sample in a study of shared clonotypes between healthy human individuals. Profiling relied on immunoSEQ multiplex PCR, and the TCRdb table lists in-frame clones only, not all of them. The repertoire holds about 1.1 million clones, with 60% to 85% as singletons. The specimen sequenced was memory CD4+ T cells from PBMCs. Every receptor here comes from a man younger than 30 in good health. Some clones in this sample may be carry-over from other donors' samples. Both conserved end residues are part of each CDR3. A D gene is named only where the DNA matches it firmly. A clone size is listed for some rows: how often the clone was seen (once, few, many), or a class if it is expanded.

j_call | v_call | clone_size | d_call | cdr3_nt | cdr3_aa
TRBJ2-1 | TRBV29-1 | few | . | TGCAGCGTTGAGGGGGGGGCGCGAGTAGATGAGCAGTTCTTC | CSVEGGARVDEQFF
TRBJ1-6 | TRBV7-9 | . | TRBD1 | TGTGCCAGCAGCCGGGGACAGGGAGGGTCACCCCTCCACTTT | CASSRGQGGSPLHF
TRBJ2-3 | TRBV7-9 | . | . | TGTGCCAGCAGCTTGGGTGACTTCGGCGATACCGATACGCAGTATTTT | CASSLGDFGDTDTQYF
TRBJ1-4 | TRBV2 | . | TRBD1 | TGTGCCAGCAGCCCCTCGGGACAGTTTCTGTTTTTT | CASSPSGQFLFF
TRBJ2-1 | TRBV7-2 | . | TRBD1 | TGTGCCAGCAGTCCAGCCCCGGGACAGCTTGACAATGAGCAGTTCTTC | CASSPAPGQLDNEQFF
TRBJ2-1 | TRBV7-3 | . | . | TGTGCCAGCAGCTTAACCTATAGCGGAGCCTACAATGAGCAGTTCTTC | CASSLTYSGAYNEQFF
TRBJ2-1 | TRBV5-3 | once | TRBD2 | TGTGCCAGAAGCTTCGTGGCTAGCGGGAGCGGAGAGCAGTTCTTC | CARSFVASGSGEQFF
TRBJ1-2 | TRBV15 | few | . | TGTGCCACCAGCAGACAGGGCCCCGCTAAAGGCTACACCTTC | CATSRQGPAKGYTF
TRBJ2-1 | TRBV18 | . | . | TGTGCCAGCTCGGCTCAACCCGGGGATGAGCAGTTCTTC | CASSAQPGDEQFF
TRBJ2-6 | TRBV6-1 | few | . | TGTGCCAGCAGTTCTCATTCTGGGGCCAACGTCCTGACTTTC | CASSSHSGANVLTF
TRBJ1-2 | TRBV6-5 | . | TRBD1 | TGTGCCAGCAGGACAGGGGGCTTCGCTGGCTACACCTTC | CASRTGGFAGYTF
TRBJ1-5 | TRBV28 | few | . | TGTGCCAGCCATGGTGGGGCAGGGGGCAATCAGCCCCAGCATTTT | CASHGGAGGNQPQHF
TRBJ2-1 | TRBV28 | . | TRBD1 | TGTGCCAGCAGATCCACCGGACAGGGGAATCAGAATGAGCAGTTCTTC | CASRSTGQGNQNEQFF
TRBJ1-6 | TRBV5-5 | few | . | TGTGCCAGCAGCGGTCAAAACTCACCCCTCCACTTT | CASSGQNSPLHF
TRBJ1-5 | TRBV2 | . | TRBD1 | TGTGCCAGCAGTGGGACAGGGCAGTGGCAGCCCCAGCATTTT | CASSGTGQWQPQHF
TRBJ2-7 | TRBV5-4 | . | TRBD1 | TGTGCCAGCAGCTTGCCGGGACAGAGCTCCTACGAGCAGTACTTC | CASSLPGQSSYEQYF
TRBJ2-3 | TRBV21-1 | . | . | TGTGCCAGCAGCAAAGAATTCTTGTATTTT | CASSKEFLYF
TRBJ1-4 | TRBV5-4 | . | . | TGTGCCAGCAGCCCGCGGGGGGGAGGTAATGAAAAACTGTTTTTT | CASSPRGGGNEKLFF
TRBJ2-3 | TRBV4-1 | . | TRBD2 | TGCGCCAGCAGCCAAGAGACCCTAGCGGGAGGTTCCACAGATACGCAGTATTTT | CASSQETLAGGSTDTQYF
TRBJ2-3 | TRBV5-6 | few | TRBD1 | TGTGCCAGCAGCCGGGGCGGACAGGGACTCACAGATACGCAGTATTTT | CASSRGGQGLTDTQYF
TRBJ1-1 | TRBV5-1 | . | TRBD1 | TGCGCCAGCAGCAGGGGACAGGAGATTGAAGCTTTCTTT | CASSRGQEIEAFF
TRBJ2-7 | TRBV18 | . | TRBD2 | TGTGCCAGCTCACCCGGACTAGCGGGAGGTTACGAGCAGTACTTC | CASSPGLAGGYEQYF
TRBJ2-2 | TRBV18 | many | . | TGTGCCAGCTCACCACGCAACACCGGGGAGCTGTTTTTT | CASSPRNTGELFF
TRBJ1-2 | TRBV5-6 | many | . | TGTGCCAGCAGCTTGGACAGGAACAGGGGCTACACCTTC | CASSLDRNRGYTF
TRBJ1-1 | TRBV28 | . | . | TGTGCCAGCAGTTATCCGGTCGGCCAGAACACTGAAGCTTTCTTT | CASSYPVGQNTEAFF
TRBJ1-1 | TRBV6-5 | once | . | TGTGCCAGCAATTTCAGGGATCCGAACACTGAAGCTTTCTTT | CASNFRDPNTEAFF
TRBJ2-2 | TRBV28 | . | . | TGTGCCAGCAGTTTTACAGGGAACACCGGGGAGCTGTTTTTT | CASSFTGNTGELFF
TRBJ2-3 | TRBV6-1 | few | . | TGTGCCAGCCTCAACACAGATACGCAGTATTTT | CASLNTDTQYF
TRBJ2-3 | TRBV28 | . | . | TGTGCCAGCAGGGCGGGATCAGATACGCAGTATTTT | CASRAGSDTQYF
TRBJ2-1 | TRBV28 | once | TRBD1 | TGTGCCAGCAGTTTAAGGGCACAGGGGGCCTACAATGAGCAGTTCTTC | CASSLRAQGAYNEQFF
TRBJ1-1 | TRBV5-1 | . | . | TGCGCCAGCAGCTTGGTCCCGACAGTGAACACTGAAGCTTTCTTT | CASSLVPTVNTEAFF
TRBJ2-7 | TRBV30 | . | . | TGTGCCTGGGGACAGGGAGGGGGCGAGCAGTACTTC | CAWGQGGGEQYF
TRBJ2-3 | TRBV7-3 | . | . | TGTGCCAGCAGCCCCCTTGGGGGGTTGGATACGCAGTATTTT | CASSPLGGLDTQYF
TRBJ2-7 | TRBV5-4 | once | TRBD2 | TGTGCCAGCAGCCCGGGACTAGCGGGGTCCTACGAGCAGTACTTC | CASSPGLAGSYEQYF
TRBJ2-3 | TRBV18 | . | . | TGTGCCAGCTCACCACCGGGCGGAGGAAGCACAGATACGCAGTATTTT | CASSPPGGGSTDTQYF
TRBJ2-2 | TRBV27 | . | . | TGTGCCAGCAGCCTAGGGGGGCAGGGGCGCACCGGGGAGCTGTTTTTT | CASSLGGQGRTGELFF
TRBJ2-5 | TRBV6-5 | once | . | TGTGCCAGCAGTTACTCGTTGGGAGTAAAAGAGACCCAGTACTTC | CASSYSLGVKETQYF
TRBJ2-5 | TRBV7-8 | . | . | TGTGCCAGCAGAAGGGGACAAGAGACCCAGTACTTC | CASRRGQETQYF
TRBJ2-3 | TRBV5-3 | . | . | TGTGCCAGCAGTACGATGGGCGGAGATACGCAGTATTTT | CASSTMGGDTQYF
TRBJ1-5 | TRBV10-1 | . | . | TGCGCCAGCAGCGCCTGCAATCAGCCCCAGCATTTT | CASSACNQPQHF
TRBJ1-4 | TRBV15 | . | . | TGTGCCACCAGCAGAGATGAAGAGGGAAAACTGTTTTTT | CATSRDEEGKLFF
TRBJ1-1 | TRBV2 | . | . | TGTGCCAGCAGCTACATGACTGAAGCTTTCTTT | CASSYMTEAFF
TRBJ1-5 | TRBV10-3 | once | . | TGTGCCATCAGTGAGTCGAGTCAGCCCCAGCATTTT | CAISESSQPQHF
TRBJ2-7 | TRBV5-4 | . | TRBD2 | TGTGCCAGCAGCTTGGCGGGAGCGGGAGCTTTATACGAGCAGTACTTC | CASSLAGAGALYEQYF
TRBJ1-1 | TRBV2 | few | . | TGTGCCGGGCTCTGGGGATGGGGCACTGAAGCTTTCTTT | CAGLWGWGTEAFF
TRBJ2-3 | TRBV30 | . | TRBD2 | TGTGCCTGGAGCCCCTGGGCTAGCGGGGGGTCAGATACGCAGTATTTT | CAWSPWASGGSDTQYF
TRBJ1-4 | TRBV7-8 | once | TRBD1 | TGTGCCAGCAGCTACAGGACAGGGGCCCCAGGACTGTTTTTT | CASSYRTGAPGLFF
TRBJ1-2 | TRBV10-3 | . | . | TGTGCCATCAGTGAGTTTGGGAATTTTGGCTACACCTTC | CAISEFGNFGYTF
TRBJ2-2 | TRBV9 | once | TRBD2 | TGTGCCAGCAGCGCCCGAGGGGCGGGAGTATCATCTGGGGAGCTGTTTTTT | CASSARGAGVSSGELFF
TRBJ2-7 | TRBV5-8 | . | TRBD1 | TGTGCCAGCAGCTTAGACAGGGGGCCCTACGAGCAGTACTTC | CASSLDRGPYEQYF